Presented here are 23 T cell receptor beta chains from one specimen sequenced in a study of T cell responses to AZD1222 COVID-19 vaccine. Repertoires were generated with immunoSEQ multiplex PCR, while TCRdb's copy carries only in-frame clones and drops some. The sample has roughly 120,000 clones, 86% seen once. This material consisted of peripheral blood, taken on day 0 of AZD1222 vaccination. These receptors were taken from an adult in good health.

The chain recombines TRBV27 with TRBJ1-2; D gene ambiguous. V lost 3 bases and J lost 6, with 14 bases in between. Germline CDR1 MNHEY, CDR2 SMNVEV (reference sequence). The CDR3 contains 14 residues. The CDR3 DNA reads as TGTGCCAGCAGTTTGGGAGGGCATGGGAATGGCTACACCTTC. Its protein is CASSLGGHGNGYTF.

The chain uses TRBV19 and TRBJ2-1; TRBD2 matches at 10 bases. Germline lookup yields CDR1 LNHDA and CDR2 SQIVND (reference sequence). The CDR3 covers 14 residues. The V and J ends lost 4 bases and 7 bases, in that order; junction bases with no gene match: 4. This chain's CDR3 is CASSSLAGDNEQFF. In DNA form, the CDR3 reads TGTGCCAGTAGTAGCCTAGCGGGAGATAATGAGCAGTTCTTC.

The chain employs TRBV5-6 and TRBJ1-5, with D possibly being TRBD1 (5 bases). V lost 4 bases and J lost 5, with 19 bases in between. CDR3 size: 16 residues. Looked up from germline, CDR1 is SGHDT and CDR2 is YYEEEE. The CDR3 loop is CASSLYPGRVDQPQHF. In DNA form, the CDR3 reads TGTGCCAGCAGCCTCTATCCAGGGAGGGTGGATCAGCCCCAGCATTTT.

The V gene is TRBV2, the J gene TRBJ1-2, with 7 nucleotides matching TRBD1. Unmatched junction bases numbered 6, after V lost 6 bases and J lost 2 bases. The length of the CDR3 is 14 residues. Per the germline V gene, CDR1 is SNHLY and CDR2 is FYNNEI. The CDR3 DNA reads TGTGCCAGCAGGGAGGGACAGAAGAACTATGGCTACACCTTC. Encoded protein: CASREGQKNYGYTF.

The chain combines TRBV7-3 with TRBJ2-3, with D maybe TRBD2 (6 bases). V lost 4 bases to trimming and J lost 6 bases, with 11 bases between them. The CDR3 contains 13 residues. Germline V gene data show CDR1 as SGHTA and CDR2 as FQGTGA. The CDR3 spells CASSWRDGDTQYF. CDR3 bases: TGTGCCAGCAGCTGGAGGGATGGGGATACGCAGTATTTT.

The rearrangement links TRBV19 to TRBJ1-4, with 7 nucleotides matching TRBD1. The CDR3 is made up of 14 amino acids. In germline, CDR1 is LNHDA, CDR2 SQIVND (reference sequence). The trim removed 4 bases at V and 3 bases at J, leaving 2 bases unmatched. CDR3 sequence reads: CASSNRGPNEKLFF. The CDR3 nucleotides read TGTGCCAGTAGTAACAGGGGCCCTAATGAAAAACTGTTTTTT.

This chain links TRBV7-9 with TRBJ2-7, with D perhaps TRBD2 (5 bases). The CDR3 extends over 12 amino acids. Germline assignment: CDR1 SEHNR and CDR2 FQNEAQ (reference sequence). V lost 7 bases and J lost 3, with 10 bases in between. Here the CDR3 DNA reads TGTGCCAGCATCTCACTAGGCTACGAGCAGTACTTC. It yields the protein CASISLGYEQYF. The variable domain in full, completed from reference TRBV7-9 and TRBJ2-7, reads DTGVSQNPRHKITKRGQNVTFRCDPISEHNRLYWYRQTLGQGPEFLTYFQNEAQLEKSRLLSDRFSAERPKGSFSTLEIQRTEQGDSAMYLCASISLGYEQYFGPGTRLTVT.

The genes are TRBV10-3 and TRBJ2-7; tentatively, D is TRBD1 (5 bases). The germline CDR1 and CDR2 sequences are ENHRY and SYGVKD. V lost 0 bases and J 7 bases, leaving 10 bases between the germline ends. The CDR3 has 13 residues. CDR3 bases: TGTGCCATCAGTGAGTCAAGGCAGGGAGAGCAGTACTTC. Translating gives CAISESRQGEQYF.

The V call is TRBV3-1 (or the pseudogene TRBV3-2), the J call TRBJ2-1, with TRBD2 as a possible D gene (6 bases). Germline CDR1 is LGHDT and CDR2 is YNNKEL (reference sequence). V was cut by 2 bases and J by 6 bases, with 8 bases left in between. There are 13 residues in the CDR3. The CDR3 region is CASSQQEGNEQFF. Here the CDR3 DNA reads TGTGCCAGCAGCCAACAGGAGGGCAATGAGCAGTTCTTC.

CDR3: CASSISSPGGSPLHF. As DNA, the CDR3 is TGTGCCAGTAGTATTTCCTCTCCGGGCGGTTCACCCCTCCACTTT. This sequence joins TRBV19 and TRBJ1-6; D uncertain. The V end lost 3 bases, the J end lost 9 bases, and 15 bases lay between the germline ends. CDR1 and CDR2 from the germline V gene are LNHDA and SQIVND (reference sequence). The CDR3 totals 15 residues.

The V and J genes are TRBV6-5 and TRBJ2-3, with 9 bases that match TRBD1. This CDR3 is 12 amino acids long. V trimming: 8 bases; J trimming: 9 bases; junction bases outside the gene matches: 6. Germline-derived CDR1 and CDR2 are MNHEY and SVGAGI. The CDR3 sequence is CASGTGPGTQYF. The CDR3 DNA follows: TGTGCCAGCGGGACAGGGCCGGGGACGCAGTATTTT.

This chain uses TRBV7-9 with TRBJ1-2; D unclear. Trimming shortened V by 1 base and J by 6 bases, and 6 bases separated the two germline ends. Germline CDR1 and CDR2: SEHNR and FQNEAQ (reference sequence). CDR3 size: 12 residues. The DNA for the CDR3 is TGTGCCAGCAGCTTAGAACTCGATGGCTACACCTTC. It codes for CASSLELDGYTF.

This rearrangement joins TRBV15 to TRBJ1-5; D is ambiguous. The CDR3 runs to 16 residues. Germline CDR1 and CDR2: LNHNV and YYDKDF (reference sequence). Deletions cut 4 bases from V and 7 bases from J, with 20 bases between. The chain's CDR3 is CATSTRHSGAGQPQHF. CDR3 in DNA: TGTGCCACCAGCACGAGACATTCGGGCGCGGGCCAGCCCCAGCATTTT.

The DNA of the CDR3 is TGTGCCACCAGCGTGACTGGAGATAATTCACCCCTCCACTTT. This translates into CATSVTGDNSPLHF. V and J are TRBV15 and TRBJ1-6; D unclear. Germline V gene data show CDR1 as LNHNV and CDR2 as YYDKDF (reference sequence). V was pared by 5 bases and J by 5 bases, with 10 bases between. CDR3 length: 14 residues.

V is TRBV6-4 and J is TRBJ1-1; 10 bases agree with TRBD1. J gave up 4 bases and V 3 bases, and 2 bases lay outside the gene matches. The CDR3 length is 14 residues. Germline CDR1 and CDR2: MRHNA and SNTAGT. CDR3 bases: TGTGCCAGCAGTGAGACAGGGGGCGGCACTGAAGCTTTCTTT. Its protein product is CASSETGGGTEAFF.

This clone was recorded many times. This chain links TRBV6-1 with TRBJ2-7; 14 bases are shared with TRBD2. Germline trimming cut 1 base from V and 4 bases from J; bases unmatched to any gene: 9. From germline, CDR1 is MNHNS and CDR2 SASEGT. The CDR3 totals 18 residues. The CDR3: CASSEGPLGLAGEYEQYF. CDR3 nucleotides: TGTGCCAGCAGTGAAGGGCCGCTGGGACTAGCGGGAGAATACGAGCAGTACTTC.

This chain joins TRBV14 and TRBJ1-2, with D possibly matching TRBD1 (5 bases). CDR3 size: 15 residues. Deletions cut 4 bases from V and 6 bases from J, with 18 bases between. In germline, CDR1 is SGHDN, CDR2 FVKESK. CDR3 DNA sequence: TGTGCCAGCAGCCGAATCTCCGGGGGGAACCATGGCTACACCTTC. Its protein is CASSRISGGNHGYTF.

The chain links TRBV5-1 to TRBJ1-2; D gene unclear. Germline lookup yields CDR1 SGHRS and CDR2 YFSETQ. With 0 bases removed from V and 14 bases from J, the gap between germline ends came to 14 bases. This CDR3 spans 12 amino acids. The CDR3 is CASSLDLLQLTF. The CDR3 coding sequence is TGCGCCAGCAGCTTGGATCTTCTCCAGCTTACCTTC.

CDR3 residues: CASSLGAGLFGGYTF. The CDR3 region has the DNA TGTGCCAGCAGCTTAGGGGCAGGGTTATTCGGTGGCTACACCTTC. The gene calls are TRBV13 and TRBJ1-2, with TRBD1 as a possible D gene (5 bases). This CDR3 has 15 amino acids. Between the trimmed V and J ends, which lost 0 bases and 7 bases, there was a span of 15 bases. Germline values: CDR1 PRHDT, CDR2 FYEKMQ (reference sequence). Together with reference TRBV13 and TRBJ1-2, the CDR3 gives the full variable domain: AAGVIQSPRHLIKEKRETATLKCYPIPRHDTVYWYQQGPGQDPQFLISFYEKMQSDKGSIPDRFSAQQFSDYHSELNMSSLELGDSALYFCASSLGAGLFGGYTFGSGTRLTVV.

The CDR3 loop reads CSVPSKGTEQFF. The CDR3, as DNA: TGCAGCGTACCCAGCAAAGGGACCGAGCAGTTCTTC. The chain employs TRBV29-1 and TRBJ2-1, with D tentatively TRBD1 or TRBD2 (5 bases each). The CDR3 loop spans 12 amino acids. The germline gives CDR1 SQVTM, CDR2 ANQGSEA. The V and J ends lost 6 bases and 10 bases respectively, with 16 bases between them.

This chain joins TRBV7-2 and TRBJ1-5; 7 bases map to TRBD1. Germline lookup yields CDR1 SGHTA and CDR2 FQGNSA. V lost 1 base, J lost 6 bases, and 3 bases stayed unmatched. CDR3 length: 14 amino acids. CDR3 nucleotide sequence: TGTGCCAGCAGCTTAGACAGGGGCCTTCAGCCCCAGCATTTT. This translates into CASSLDRGLQPQHF.

The rearrangement joins TRBV14 to TRBJ2-2; no firm D call. The germline CDR1 and CDR2 sequences are SGHDN and FVKESK. Deletions cut 0 bases from V and 5 bases from J, with 10 bases between. This CDR3 region has 15 residues. CDR3 DNA: TGTGCCAGCAGCCAAGATATGGGGTGGACCGGGGAGCTGTTTTTT. This gives the protein CASSQDMGWTGELFF.

This clone has just one count. The genes are TRBV6-5 and TRBJ2-3; 7 bases fit TRBD1. Germline CDR1 MNHEY, CDR2 SVGAGI. V gave up 5 bases and J gave up 2 bases; unmatched junction bases: 7. The CDR3 spans 15 residues. The CDR3 here is CASSPKQGPTDTQYF. As DNA, the CDR3 is TGTGCCAGCAGTCCTAAACAGGGGCCCACAGATACGCAGTATTTT.